This T cell receptor beta chain was observed in a study of cytomegalovirus exposure and HLA in healthy donors. Germline CDR1 is SGHAT and CDR2 is FQNNGV. V trimming: 3 bases; J trimming: 2 bases; junction bases outside the gene matches: 12. The CDR3 runs 18 residues. PCR was performed using 60 Vbeta and 13 Jbeta primers. Data came from immunoSEQ multiplex PCR; TCRdb stores just in-frame clones and leaves some out. The sample records around 150,000 clones, about 76% being singletons. These donors counted as nominally healthy when sampled, but unrecorded immune exposures were likely. Sequenced material: PBMCs. The chain couples TRBV11-2 to TRBJ2-3; 9 bases fit TRBD2. This sequence was found in a male donor in good health and CMV-seropositive. The CDR3 coding sequence is TGTGCCAGCAGCTTGGGGATCCTAGCGGGGTCACACACAGATACGCAGTATTTT. Translating it yields CASSLGILAGSHTDTQYF.